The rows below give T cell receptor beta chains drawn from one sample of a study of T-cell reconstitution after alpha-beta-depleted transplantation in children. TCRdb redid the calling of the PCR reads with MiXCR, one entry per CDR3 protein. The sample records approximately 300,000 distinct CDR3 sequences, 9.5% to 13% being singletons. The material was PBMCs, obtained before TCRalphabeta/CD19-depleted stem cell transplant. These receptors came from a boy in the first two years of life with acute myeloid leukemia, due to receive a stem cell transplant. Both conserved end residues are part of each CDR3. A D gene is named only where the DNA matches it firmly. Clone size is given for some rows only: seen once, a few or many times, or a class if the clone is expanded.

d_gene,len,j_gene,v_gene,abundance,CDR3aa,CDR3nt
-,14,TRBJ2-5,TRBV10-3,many,CAIGEGGGLETQYF,TGTGCCATCGGGGAAGGGGGGGGCCTCGAGACCCAGTACTTC
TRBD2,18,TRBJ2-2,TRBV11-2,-,CASSFGFLAGMNTGELFF,TGTGCCAGCAGCTTTGGCTTCCTAGCGGGCATGAACACCGGGGAGCTGTTTTTT
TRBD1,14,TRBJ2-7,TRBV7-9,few,CASSFRDSPYEQYF,TGTGCCAGCAGCTTCCGGGACAGTCCCTACGAGCAGTACTTC
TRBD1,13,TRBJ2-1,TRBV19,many,CASSITGGREQFF,TGTGCCAGTAGTATTACAGGGGGCCGAGAGCAGTTCTTC
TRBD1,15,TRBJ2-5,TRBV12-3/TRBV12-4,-,CASSSWDSIGETQYF,TGTGCCAGCAGTTCTTGGGACAGCATAGGAGAGACCCAGTACTTC
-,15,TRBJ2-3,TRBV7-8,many,CASSLGQILTDTQYF,TGTGCCAGCAGCTTAGGCCAGATCTTGACAGATACGCAGTATTTT
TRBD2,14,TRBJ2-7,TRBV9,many,CASSAAGDPYEQYF,TGTGCCAGCAGCGCAGCGGGGGACCCCTACGAGCAGTACTTC
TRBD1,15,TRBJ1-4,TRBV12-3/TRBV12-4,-,CASSSAGQSGHKLFF,TGTGCCAGCAGTTCCGCGGGACAGAGCGGGCATAAACTGTTTTTT
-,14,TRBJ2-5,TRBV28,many,CASSLTREPETQYF,TGTGCCAGCAGTTTAACGAGGGAACCAGAGACCCAGTACTTC
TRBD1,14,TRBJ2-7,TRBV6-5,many,CASSRRDRDYEQYF,TGTGCCAGCAGTCGCCGGGACAGGGACTACGAGCAGTACTTC
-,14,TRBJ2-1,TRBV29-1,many,CSVPGHSTYNEQFF,TGCAGCGTCCCAGGCCACTCTACCTACAATGAGCAGTTCTTC
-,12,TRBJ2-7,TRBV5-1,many,CASSLARDEQYF,TGCGCCAGCAGCTTGGCCAGGGACGAGCAGTACTTC
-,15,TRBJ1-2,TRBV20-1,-,CSARDSSGPTGGYTF,TGCAGTGCTAGAGATAGCAGCGGACCCACGGGTGGCTACACCTTC
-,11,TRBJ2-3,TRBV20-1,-,CSARDRDTQYF,TGCAGTGCTAGAGATCGAGATACGCAGTATTTT
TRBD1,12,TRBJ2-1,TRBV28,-,CASSLDGTGQFF,TGTGCCAGCAGCCTAGACGGGACAGGGCAGTTCTTC
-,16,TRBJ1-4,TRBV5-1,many,CASSKTGGGTNEKLFF,TGCGCCAGCAGCAAGACAGGTGGCGGAACTAATGAAAAACTGTTTTTT
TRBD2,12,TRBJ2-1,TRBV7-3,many,CASSPSGGEQFF,TGTGCCAGCAGCCCGAGCGGGGGTGAGCAGTTCTTC
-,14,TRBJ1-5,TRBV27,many,CASSYRVGNQPQHF,TGTGCCAGCAGTTACAGGGTTGGCAATCAGCCCCAGCATTTT
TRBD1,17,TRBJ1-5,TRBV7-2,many,CASSLGRQGRSNQPQHF,TGTGCCAGCAGCTTAGGGAGACAGGGCCGATCCAATCAGCCCCAGCATTTT
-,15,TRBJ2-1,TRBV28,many,CASRTGLRRWNEQFF,TGTGCCAGCAGGACGGGACTCCGGCGATGGAATGAGCAGTTCTTC
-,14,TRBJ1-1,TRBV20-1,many,CSARGPTPRTEAFF,TGCAGTGCTAGAGGCCCCACCCCGCGCACTGAAGCTTTCTTT
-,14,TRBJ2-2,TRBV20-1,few,CSAIRLGNTGELFF,TGCAGTGCTATTCGTCTCGGGAACACCGGGGAGCTGTTTTTT
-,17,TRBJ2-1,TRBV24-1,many,CATSAARLRSSYNEQFF,TGTGCCACCAGTGCCGCCAGGCTAAGGAGCTCCTACAATGAGCAGTTCTTC
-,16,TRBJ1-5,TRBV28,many,CASSLFRTDLWQPQHF,TGTGCCAGCAGTTTGTTTCGGACGGATTTATGGCAGCCCCAGCATTTT
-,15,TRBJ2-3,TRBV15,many,CATSRKGGGTDTQYF,TGTGCCACCAGCAGAAAGGGCGGGGGCACAGATACGCAGTATTTT
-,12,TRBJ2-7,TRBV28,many,CASSLRRGEQYF,TGTGCCAGCAGTTTGCGACGAGGGGAGCAGTACTTC
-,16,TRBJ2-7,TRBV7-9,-,CASSLFVGPSSYEQYF,TGTGCCAGCAGCTTATTCGTGGGCCCAAGCTCCTACGAGCAGTACTTC
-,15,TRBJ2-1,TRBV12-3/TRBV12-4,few,CASSIRTVTYNEQFF,TGTGCCAGCAGCATCCGGACGGTAACCTACAATGAGCAGTTCTTC
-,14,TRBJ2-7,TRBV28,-,CASSPHDLAYEQYF,TGTGCCAGCAGTCCCCACGACCTTGCCTACGAGCAGTACTTC
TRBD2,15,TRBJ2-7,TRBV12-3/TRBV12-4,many,CASSSGLASSYEQYF,TGTGCCAGCAGTTCCGGACTAGCGAGCTCCTACGAGCAGTACTTC
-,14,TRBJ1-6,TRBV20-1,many,CSARVRGTGSPLHF,TGCAGTGCTAGAGTGCGGGGGACGGGATCACCCCTCCACTTT
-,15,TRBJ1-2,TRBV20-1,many,CSARVGARIFYGYTF,TGCAGTGCCAGAGTAGGGGCCCGGATCTTCTATGGCTACACCTTC
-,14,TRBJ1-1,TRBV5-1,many,CASSHKTAIPEAFF,TGCGCCAGCAGCCACAAGACCGCGATCCCTGAAGCTTTCTTT
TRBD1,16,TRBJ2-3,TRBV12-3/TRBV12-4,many,CASSYRTGGLTDTQYF,TGTGCCAGCAGTTACCGGACAGGGGGCTTGACAGATACGCAGTATTTT
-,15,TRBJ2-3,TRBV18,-,CASSPPSGNTDTQYF,TGTGCCAGCTCACCACCGTCAGGGAACACAGATACGCAGTATTTT
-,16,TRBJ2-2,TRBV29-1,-,CSVEEVATGNTGERFF,-
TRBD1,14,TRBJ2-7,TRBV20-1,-,CSVIEGQGPYEQYF,TGCAGTGTGATCGAGGGACAGGGGCCCTACGAGCAGTACTTC
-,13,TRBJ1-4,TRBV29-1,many,CSVGVTPNEKLFF,TGCAGCGTTGGGGTGACACCTAATGAAAAACTGTTTTTT
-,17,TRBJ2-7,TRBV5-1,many,CASSLGPYGGVTYEQYF,TGCGCCAGCAGCCTCGGCCCTTATGGGGGAGTAACCTACGAGCAGTACTTC
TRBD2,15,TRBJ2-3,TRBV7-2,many,CASSSGGLSTDTQYF,TGTGCCAGCAGCTCCGGGGGACTATCCACAGATACGCAGTATTTT
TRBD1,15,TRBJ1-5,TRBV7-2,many,CASSTDRVSNQPQHF,TGTGCCAGCAGCACGGACAGGGTTAGCAATCAGCCCCAGCATTTT
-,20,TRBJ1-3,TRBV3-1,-,CASSQEGRFGELTSGNTIYF,TGTGCCAGCAGCCAAGAGGGAAGGTTTGGGGAGTTAACTTCGGGAAACACCATATATTTT
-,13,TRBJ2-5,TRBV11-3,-,CASAPTLQETQYF,TGTGCCAGCGCTCCTACACTCCAAGAGACCCAGTACTTC
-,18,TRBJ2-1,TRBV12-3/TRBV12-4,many,CASSFNLLVSGIYNEQFF,TGTGCCAGCAGTTTTAACCTGTTAGTGTCGGGGATCTACAATGAGCAGTTCTTC
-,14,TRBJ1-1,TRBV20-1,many,CSASPTRGNTEAFF,TGCAGTGCTAGTCCCACACGGGGGAACACTGAAGCTTTCTTT
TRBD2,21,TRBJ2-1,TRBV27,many,CASSFTLPGLAGGRSYNEQFF,TGTGCCAGCAGTTTTACCTTACCGGGACTAGCGGGGGGGCGCTCCTACAATGAGCAGTTCTTC
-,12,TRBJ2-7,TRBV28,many,CASSLDLYEQYF,TGTGCCAGCAGTTTGGACCTCTACGAGCAGTACTTC
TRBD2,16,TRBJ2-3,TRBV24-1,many,CATSDSTSGSTDTQYF,TGTGCCACCAGTGATTCGACTAGCGGAAGCACAGATACGCAGTATTTT
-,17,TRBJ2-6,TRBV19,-,CASTLRFQGSGANVLTF,TGTGCCAGTACCCTTAGATTTCAGGGCTCCGGGGCCAACGTCCTGACTTTC
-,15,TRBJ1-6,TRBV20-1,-,CSAPGRSSYNSPLHF,TGCAGTGCTCCAGGGCGCAGCTCCTATAATTCACCCCTCCACTTT
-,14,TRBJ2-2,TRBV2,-,CASSGQINNGELFF,TGTGCCAGCAGTGGACAGATAAACAACGGGGAGCTGTTTTTT
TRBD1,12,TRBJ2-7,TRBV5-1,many,CASSPTGGEQYF,TGCGCCAGCAGCCCGACAGGGGGCGAGCAGTACTTC
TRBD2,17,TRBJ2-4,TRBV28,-,CASSRTSGRVAKNIQYF,TGTGCCAGCAGTCGGACTAGCGGGAGGGTAGCCAAAAACATTCAGTACTTC
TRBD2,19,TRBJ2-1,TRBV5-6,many,CASSPPGSGSFLFYNEQFF,TGTGCCAGCAGCCCCCCGGGTAGCGGGAGTTTCCTCTTCTACAATGAGCAGTTCTTC
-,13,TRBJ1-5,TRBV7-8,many,CATQGQGDQPQHF,TGTGCCACCCAGGGCCAGGGAGATCAGCCCCAGCATTTT
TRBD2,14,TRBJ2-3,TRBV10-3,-,CAISRGLETDTQYF,TGTGCCATCAGTCGCGGACTAGAGACAGATACGCAGTATTTT
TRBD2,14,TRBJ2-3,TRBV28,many,CASWTSGLTDTQYF,TGTGCCTCTTGGACTAGCGGCCTCACAGATACGCAGTATTTT
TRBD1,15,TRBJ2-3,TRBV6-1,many,CASSPGTGGKDTQYF,TGTGCCAGCAGTCCAGGGACAGGGGGCAAAGATACGCAGTATTTT
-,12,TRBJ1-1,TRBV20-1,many,CSAPGQYLEAFF,TGCAGTGCTCCTGGACAGTATCTAGAAGCTTTCTTT